The clone carrying this T cell receptor beta chain was seen a handful of times. Its target is unknown. These data originate in a study of early T cells in non-severe SARS-CoV-2 infection. Looking at the study overall: Bulk RNA from unsorted whole blood was sequenced; chains were unpaired. Study-wide points: VDJdb matching skewed toward anti-spike CD8 responses, missing private and CD4 specificities.

Individual cDNA molecules received unique molecular identifiers during library preparation. Using its own MiXCR run on the 5' RACE reads, TCRdb lists one record per CDR3 protein. Of under 60,000 distinct CDR3 sequences listed, 8.7% are singletons. After removal of 6 bases from V and 3 bases from J, the junction contained 11 bases not matched to a gene. Germline assignment: CDR1 MRHNA and CDR2 SNTAGT. The CDR3 covers 16 residues. The material sequenced was whole blood, taken at baseline. The chain links TRBV6-4 to TRBJ2-1; the match to TRBD2 covers 7 bases. This clonotype originated in an adult who was a healthcare worker with PCR-confirmed SARS-CoV-2 infection or an uninfected control (not recorded which). CDR3 sequence: CASRESGTTNYNEQFF. Written as DNA, the CDR3 is TGTGCCAGCAGAGAGTCCGGGACTACAAACTACAATGAGCAGTTCTTC.